This T cell receptor (beta chain) originates from a study of control samples from healthy donors and cancer patients. Some clones are missing from TCRdb's copy, which holds only in-frame ones; the method was immunoSEQ multiplex PCR. The data contain about 78,000 clones, 70% to 90% of them singletons. V was cut by 1 base and J by 5 bases, with 6 bases left in between. Germline CDR1 SGHNT, CDR2 YENEEA. CDR3 length equals 13 residues. V gene TRBV11-3 combines with J gene TRBJ2-1; D is uncertain. What was sequenced was blood. The receptor was isolated from a woman aged 60-75 years in good health. The CDR3 region has the DNA TGTGCCAGCAGCTTAGGTCGGCACAATGAGCAGTTCTTC. It codes for CASSLGRHNEQFF.